This paragraph covers one T cell receptor beta chain sequence. What it binds is not known. Method: immunoSEQ multiplex PCR; TCRdb's copy keeps in-frame clones and lacks some. The table includes 80,000 or so clones, 84% detected once. The record originates from a study of OX40 agonist ivuxolimab in advanced cancers. Overall study results and limits: At 0.1-3.0 mg/kg, partial responders had clonal expansion among the lowest observed.

Sequencing used CD4+ or CD8+ T cells sorted from blood, obtained in a trial of the OX40 agonist ivuxolimab. The receptor was derived from an adult with an advanced solid tumor such as melanoma, head and neck, liver or kidney cancer.

CDR3 residues: CAIRTRGNEQFF. CDR3 DNA sequence: TGTGCCATCAGGACCCGGGGAAATGAGCAGTTCTTC. This sequence joins TRBV10-3 and TRBJ2-1; D possibly corresponds to TRBD2 (5 bases). The CDR3 has 12 amino acids. Germline V gene sequence: CDR1 ENHRY, CDR2 SYGVKD. V gave up 6 bases and J gave up 7 bases, with 10 bases separating them.